This T cell receptor (beta chain) was recovered during a study of post-analysis software for immune sequencing data. Study conclusions and caveats: Five or six TRBV segments, TRBV5-6, TRBV5-1 and TRBV20-1 among them, were found more frequent in patients than controls.

Of note for this clonotype: Its cognate antigen is unknown.

Deletions cut 7 bases from V and 0 bases from J, with 12 bases between. The CDR3 totals 14 residues. Germline values: CDR1 SGHRS, CDR2 YFSETQ. Researchers reported that TCR beta cDNA libraries carried unique molecular identifiers. TCRdb passed the PCR reads through MiXCR, listing each CDR3 protein once. The sample includes about 540,000 distinct CDR3 sequences, roughly 34% of them seen just once. This chain joins TRBV5-1 and TRBJ2-3; perhaps D is TRBD1 or TRBD2 (6 bases each). The sequenced material came from blood. This TCR came from a girl aged 2-17 years with multiple sclerosis. The CDR3, as DNA: TGCGCCAGCGGCTGGGGGGCTAGCACAGATACGCAGTATTTT. Translating gives CASGWGASTDTQYF.